A single sample gave rise to the 30 T cell receptor beta chains below, sequenced in a study of T cell responses to AZD1222 COVID-19 vaccine. TCRdb keeps only in-frame clones here, not all; method: immunoSEQ multiplex PCR. The table has 150,000 to 200,000 clones, about 91% seen once. This material consisted of peripheral blood, taken 28 days after the second AZD1222 dose. The source of these receptors is an adult who received the AZD1222 COVID-19 vaccine.

The rearrangement links TRBV10-3 to TRBJ2-5; D may match TRBD1 or TRBD2 (6 bases each). CDR1 and CDR2 from the germline V gene are ENHRY and SYGVKD. V lost 8 bases and J 4 bases, leaving 8 bases between the germline ends. The CDR3 runs to 11 residues. CDR3 DNA: TGTGCCATCGGGGGGCGAGAGACCCAGTACTTC. Translated: CAIGGRETQYF.

This clone has only one observation. The chain couples TRBV15 to TRBJ1-6, with unresolved D. The CDR3 is 13 amino acids. Germline-derived CDR1 and CDR2 are LNHNV and YYDKDF (reference sequence). The V gene lost 6 bases and the J gene lost 14 bases, with 17 bases spanning the gap. For the CDR3, the DNA is TGTGCCACCAGTCAGACTCGTGCTAGGGCCCTCCACTTT. This translates into CATSQTRARALHF.

The chain combines TRBV5-1 with TRBJ2-6; D remains unclear. From germline, CDR1 is SGHRS and CDR2 YFSETQ. V lost 2 bases, J lost 0 bases, and 12 bases lay in between. The CDR3 consists of 17 residues. CDR3 protein: CASSFSYSPSGANVLTF. The CDR3 region has the DNA TGCGCCAGCAGCTTCTCTTATAGTCCCTCTGGGGCCAACGTCCTGACTTTC.

This chain connects TRBV30 to TRBJ1-2; D is unclear. V gave up 0 bases and J gave up 5 bases, with 7 bases separating them. In germline, CDR1 is GTSNPN, CDR2 SVGIG (reference sequence). CDR3 length: 12 amino acids. CDR3 in amino acids: CAWSVTVYGYTF. For the CDR3, the DNA is TGTGCCTGGAGTGTTACAGTTTATGGCTACACCTTC.

This clone appeared a single time. The rearrangement joins TRBV11-2 to TRBJ1-1, with D possibly being TRBD1 (6 bases). The length of the CDR3 is 16 residues. Per the germline V gene, CDR1 is SGHAT and CDR2 is FQNNGV. The V gene lost 5 bases and the J gene lost 4 bases, with 20 bases spanning the gap. CDR3 bases: TGTGCCAGCAGCCCGAGAGGGGGAATGAATGCCACTGAAGCTTTCTTT. It specifies CASSPRGGMNATEAFF.

The V call is TRBV6-6, the J call TRBJ2-2; D is undetermined. This CDR3 spans 14 amino acids. The V gene lost 2 bases and the J gene lost 5 bases, with 9 bases spanning the gap. Germline CDR1 MNHNY, CDR2 SVGAGI (reference sequence). Here the CDR3 DNA reads TGTGCCAGCAGTTACAGTAGTTTAACCGGGGAGCTGTTTTTT. Amino acid sequence: CASSYSSLTGELFF.

The V gene is TRBV24-1, the J gene TRBJ2-3, with a possible D match to TRBD1 (5 bases). The CDR3 has 15 amino acids. Germline CDR1 and CDR2: KGHDR and SFDVKD. V dropped 3 bases and J dropped 2 bases, with 11 bases sitting between them. This chain's CDR3 is CATSDHRQSTDTQYF. In DNA form, the CDR3 reads TGTGCCACCAGTGATCATCGACAGTCCACAGATACGCAGTATTTT.

The chain uses TRBV6-5 and TRBJ1-2; no reliable D call. The ends were cut back, 9 bases at V and 4 bases at J, with 12 bases in the middle. This CDR3 comprises 12 residues. Germline V gives CDR1 MNHEY, CDR2 SVGAGI. In DNA, the CDR3 is TGTGCCAGTCGTCTGGGCACCTATGGCTACACCTTC. It codes for CASRLGTYGYTF.

The chain links TRBV5-1 to TRBJ2-3, with 8 bases matching TRBD1. This CDR3 is 16 amino acids long. Germline CDR1 reads SGHRS; CDR2 reads YFSETQ. V lost 5 bases to trimming and J lost 5 bases; unmatched junction nucleotides: 13. CDR3 nucleotide sequence: TGCGCCAGCAGTCTCCTTCGGGACAGGAGAATAGATACGCAGTATTTT. Amino acid sequence: CASSLLRDRRIDTQYF.

The rearrangement links TRBV19 to TRBJ2-1; D gene uncertain. The CDR3 is made up of 14 amino acids. Trimming removed 7 bases from V and 0 bases from J, with 10 bases in between. CDR1 and CDR2 (germline): LNHDA, SQIVND (reference sequence). CDR3 nucleotides: TGTGCCAGTAAGGGCAGTCGCTCCTACAATGAGCAGTTCTTC. It codes for CASKGSRSYNEQFF.

This clone has only one observation. The rearrangement links TRBV7-2 to TRBJ2-1, with a weak D call TRBD2 (5 bases). V was shortened by 1 base and J by 2 bases, with 6 bases between the two germline ends. The CDR3 consists of 14 residues. CDR1 and CDR2 (germline): SGHTA, FQGNSA. The DNA of the CDR3 is TGTGCCAGCAGCTTAGGGACTGCCTACAATGAGCAGTTCTTC. Protein: CASSLGTAYNEQFF.

This chain joins TRBV6-5 and TRBJ2-7, with D possibly being TRBD1 (7 bases). The CDR3 loop spans 15 amino acids. Germline CDR1 reads MNHEY; CDR2 reads SVGAGI. In nucleotides, the CDR3 is TGTGCGGGTAATCCCAGTGGAGGGGGCAACTACGAGCAGTACTTC. Encoded protein: CAGNPSGGGNYEQYF.

The rearrangement uses TRBV7-6 and TRBJ2-3; D gene uncertain. The CDR3 consists of 13 residues. The germline V and J ends were trimmed by 4 bases and 1 base, with 6 bases remaining between them. CDR1 is SGHVS and CDR2 is FNYEAQ in the germline V gene. CDR3 loop: CASSSPGTDTQYF. CDR3 nucleotides: TGTGCCAGCAGCTCACCAGGCACAGATACGCAGTATTTT.

This rearrangement joins TRBV27 to TRBJ2-6, with 8 bases identical to TRBD1. CDR3 length equals 15 residues. V trimming: 2 bases; J trimming: 13 bases; junction bases outside the gene matches: 10. From germline, CDR1 is MNHEY and CDR2 SMNVEV (reference sequence). The CDR3 coding sequence is TGTGCCAGCAGTTTAGTAAGACAGGGGCCCCTGGTCCTGACTTTC. Translated: CASSLVRQGPLVLTF.

The chain employs TRBV27 and TRBJ2-7, with TRBD1 matching over 7 bases. Germline V gives CDR1 MNHEY, CDR2 SMNVEV (reference sequence). The V gene end was trimmed by 7 bases and the J gene end by 3 bases; junction bases not matched to a gene: 6. This CDR3 is 13 amino acids long. For the CDR3, the DNA is TGTGCCAGCACTCCTCGGGACAGCTACGAGCAGTACTTC. Translated, it gives CASTPRDSYEQYF.

The rearrangement joins TRBV5-5 to TRBJ2-2; possible D gene TRBD2, 5 bases. The CDR3 extends over 15 amino acids. Germline CDR1 SGHKS, CDR2 YYEKEE (reference sequence). The V gene lost 2 bases and the J gene lost 4 bases, with 12 bases spanning the gap. In DNA, the CDR3 is TGTGCCAGCAGCTTCGGTAGCGTTGGCACCGGGGAGCTGTTTTTT. It encodes CASSFGSVGTGELFF.

The rearrangement uses TRBV3-1 (or the pseudogene TRBV3-2) and TRBJ2-2; weak D call: TRBD2 (6 bases). Trimming cost V 0 bases and J 5 bases, with 13 bases left between them. Per the germline V gene, CDR1 is LGHDT and CDR2 is YNNKEL (reference sequence). This CDR3 spans 16 amino acids. The CDR3 reads CASSQDRSGRTGELFF. DNA for the CDR3: TGTGCCAGCAGCCAAGATCGGTCAGGGAGGACCGGGGAGCTGTTTTTT.

V gene TRBV27 combines with J gene TRBJ1-1; D possibly corresponds to TRBD1 (6 bases). V was shortened by 7 bases and J by 2 bases, with 14 bases between the two germline ends. CDR3 length: 14 residues. Germline V gene lookup returns CDR1 MNHEY and CDR2 SMNVEV (reference sequence). The CDR3 sequence: CASTPIGGNTEAFF. The CDR3 DNA reads TGTGCCAGCACTCCAATCGGGGGCAACACTGAAGCTTTCTTT.

The chain uses TRBV19 and TRBJ2-7; D is unclear. Germline V gene lookup returns CDR1 LNHDA and CDR2 SQIVND (reference sequence). Trimming removed 2 bases at V and 5 bases at J, with 7 bases between. The CDR3 totals 12 residues. Here the CDR3 reads CASSITGHEQYF. The DNA for the CDR3 is TGTGCCAGTAGTATAACGGGTCACGAGCAGTACTTC.

V and J are TRBV7-3 and TRBJ1-6, with 9 bases aligning to TRBD1. The V segment lost 3 bases and the J segment 9 bases; nucleotides outside the gene matches: 3. CDR1 and CDR2 (germline): SGHTA, FQGTGA. This CDR3 spans 14 amino acids. CDR3 sequence reads: CASSLGQGSSPLHF. In DNA, the CDR3 is TGTGCCAGCAGCTTGGGACAGGGTAGTTCACCCCTCCACTTT.

The chain employs TRBV6-5 and TRBJ1-2; 8 nucleotides match TRBD1. Germline V gives CDR1 MNHEY, CDR2 SVGAGI. This CDR3 has 16 amino acids. V gave up 2 bases and J gave up 0 bases; unmatched junction bases: 5. CDR3 loop: CASSYGTGVSNYGYTF. The CDR3 DNA is TGTGCCAGCAGTTACGGGACAGGAGTTTCTAACTATGGCTACACCTTC.

The V call is TRBV6-1, the J call TRBJ1-2; possible D gene TRBD1, 6 bases. Germline CDR1 and CDR2: MNHNS and SASEGT. The length of the CDR3 is 16 residues. The germline V and J ends were trimmed by 1 base and 6 bases, with 18 bases remaining between them. For the CDR3, the DNA is TGTGCCAGCAGTGAAGTGGGGGGCAGGGGAAACGATGGCTACACCTTC. Translated: CASSEVGGRGNDGYTF.

V usage is TRBV19 and J usage is TRBJ1-5, with D perhaps TRBD1 (5 bases). The V gene's germline CDR1 is LNHDA and CDR2 SQIVND (reference sequence). The CDR3 sequence is 15 residues long. The V end was cut by 0 bases, the J end by 3 bases, with 9 bases between. CDR3 sequence (DNA): TGTGCCAGTAGTATAGATTTCAGGGTCAATCAGCCCCAGCATTTT. Encoded protein: CASSIDFRVNQPQHF.

The chain carries TRBV5-4 and TRBJ1-6; 7 nucleotides align to TRBD1. CDR3 length: 17 amino acids. CDR1 is SGHNT, CDR2 YYREEE, per germline (reference sequence). The junction had 14 bases not matched to a gene; V was cut back by 1 base and J by 10 bases. DNA for the CDR3: TGTGCCAGCAGCTTGTACCCACAGGGGAGGAAGGACTCACCCCTCCACTTT. Its protein product is CASSLYPQGRKDSPLHF. Based on the CDR3 plus reference TRBV5-4 and TRBJ1-6, the full variable domain is ETGVTQSPTHLIKTRGQQVTLRCSSQSGHNTVSWYQQALGQGPQFIFQYYREEENGRGNFPPRFSGLQFPNYSSELNVNALELDDSALYLCASSLYPQGRKDSPLHFGNGTRLTVT.

The chain is built from TRBV11-2 and TRBJ1-2, with a tentative D call TRBD1 (5 bases). Germline CDR1 is SGHAT and CDR2 is FQNNGV. Deletions cut 5 bases from V and 8 bases from J, with 18 bases between. This CDR3 is built from 14 residues. The CDR3 bases are TGTGCCAGCAGCCGGAGCCGGGGGTCGGAAGGCTACACCTTC. Encoded protein: CASSRSRGSEGYTF.

This clone showed up just once. The chain combines TRBV6-5 with TRBJ2-7, with D possibly matching TRBD2 (5 bases). The CDR3 covers 13 residues. V shed 6 bases and J shed 0 bases, with 9 bases lying between them. The V gene's germline CDR1 is MNHEY and CDR2 SVGAGI. CDR3 sequence: CASSPTISYEQYF. The DNA for the CDR3 is TGTGCCAGCAGCCCGACTATCTCCTACGAGCAGTACTTC.

In its sample, this clone was seen a few times. The chain carries TRBV7-8 and TRBJ2-5; TRBD2 matches 14 bases. The CDR3 is 18 amino acids. V shed 5 bases and J 0 bases; nucleotides not matched to a gene: 8. Per the germline V gene, CDR1 is SGHVS and CDR2 is FQNEAQ. As DNA, the CDR3 is TGTGCCAGCAGCCCGGGACTAGCGGGGGTTGGGTACCAAGAGACCCAGTACTTC. Protein sequence: CASSPGLAGVGYQETQYF.

Turning to this clone: Other nucleotide sequences from this sample produce the same CDR3. This chain joins TRBV19 and TRBJ2-3, with TRBD1 matching 9 bases. Trimming at V came to 5 bases and at J to 0 bases, leaving 18 bases not matched to a gene. The CDR3 runs to 20 residues. Germline V gives CDR1 LNHDA, CDR2 SQIVND (reference sequence). The CDR3 nucleotides read TGTGCCAGTAGTCCTCGGGGGACAGGGACAAACTGGCCTAGCACAGATACGCAGTATTTT. Translated, it gives CASSPRGTGTNWPSTDTQYF.

The chain recombines TRBV5-1 with TRBJ1-6; D remains ambiguous. Germline CDR1 is SGHRS and CDR2 is YFSETQ. V was cut by 0 bases and J by 7 bases, with 11 bases left in between. The CDR3 has 15 amino acids. The CDR3 region has the DNA TGCGCCAGCAGCTTGGTTCAGGACCCAAATTCACCCCTCCACTTT. Protein: CASSLVQDPNSPLHF.

V is TRBV9 and J is TRBJ2-2; 8 nucleotides match TRBD1. CDR1 is SGDLS, CDR2 YYNGEE, per germline. CDR3 length: 14 residues. The ends lost 3 bases at V and 4 bases at J; junction bases unmatched: 2. The CDR3 nucleotides are TGTGCCAGCAGCGCGGGGACAGGCACCGGGGAGCTGTTTTTT. Residues: CASSAGTGTGELFF.